This T cell receptor (beta chain) was sequenced in a study of blood T cell repertoires in COVID-19. This table comes from immunoSEQ multiplex PCR, and its TCRdb copy is limited to in-frame clones, with some not included. Among about 200,000 clones, about four fifths were seen once, and the ten largest hold less than 11%. Sequences were obtained from peripheral blood. The source is an elderly woman with acute or convalescent COVID-19.

The CDR3 protein is CASSLDRGQGNEKLFF. The DNA for the CDR3 is TGTGCCAGCAGTCTAGACAGGGGGCAGGGTAATGAAAAACTGTTTTTT. The chain uses TRBV6-6 and TRBJ1-4; 10 bases are shared with TRBD1. Germline lookup yields CDR1 MNHNY and CDR2 SVGAGI (reference sequence). J gave up 4 bases and V 5 bases, and 7 bases lay outside the gene matches. The CDR3 consists of 16 residues.